What follows describes a single T cell receptor (beta chain). What it binds is unknown. Researchers used the Oncomine TCR Beta short-read assay to sequence DNA from cultured CD4+ T cells. Via MiXCR, TCRdb re-called the PCR reads, giving one row per CDR3 protein. The sample consists of 11,000 to 15,000 distinct CDR3 sequences, about 50% of them appearing once. This entry belongs to a study of vaccination and CD4 T cells after COVID-19. Treatment described: approximately 9-day PBMC culture with coronavirus spike peptide pools or control peptides (ViraFEST assay). Germline CDR1 reads MNHEY; CDR2 reads SVGEGT. This CDR3 region has 13 residues. V was pared by 9 bases and J by 3 bases, with 15 bases between.

The TCR was taken from a human donor who had recovered from COVID-19. V gene TRBV6-2 or TRBV6-3 combines with J gene TRBJ2-7; D remains ambiguous. The sample taken for sequencing was CD4+ T cells from blood, cultured in vitro. CDR3 DNA: TGTGCCAGTCAATCCCAGAAACTCTACGAGCAGTACTTC. It specifies CASQSQKLYEQYF.